The 24 T cell receptor beta chains given below trace back to one sample, sequenced in a study of cytomegalovirus exposure and HLA in healthy donors. Primers for the PCR totalled 60 Vbeta and 13 Jbeta. Clones were read by immunoSEQ multiplex PCR, and TCRdb kept only the in-frame ones, dropping some. The profile shows 100,000 to 150,000 clones, around 80% of them singletons. The sequenced sample was PBMCs. These receptors were collected from a man in his thirties or forties in good health and CMV-seropositive.

V gene TRBV6-1 combines with J gene TRBJ2-7; D is perhaps TRBD2 (5 bases). Trimming pared 2 bases from V and 6 bases from J, leaving 11 bases between. Germline loops: CDR1 MNHNS, CDR2 SASEGT. This CDR3 is 13 amino acids long. The CDR3 spells CASSETPGLEQYF. The CDR3 region has the DNA TGTGCCAGCAGTGAAACCCCAGGACTCGAGCAGTACTTC.

V usage is TRBV10-2 and J usage is TRBJ2-7; TRBD2 aligns across 13 bases. Unmatched junction bases numbered 10, after V lost 10 bases and J lost 7 bases. The CDR3 has 14 amino acids. Germline V gives CDR1 WSHSY, CDR2 SAAADI. The CDR3 here is CATRTSGGKGEQYF. The CDR3 DNA is TGCGCCACAAGGACTAGCGGGGGAAAGGGGGAGCAGTACTTC.

Notes on this clone: Its ends do not fully match the called genes, so a read error is possible. The V and J genes are TRBV7-3 and TRBJ1-2, with D maybe TRBD1 (5 bases). Germline CDR1 SGHTA, CDR2 FQGTGA. The CDR3 sequence is 15 residues long. CDR3 DNA: TGTTCCAGCAGCTTAGGAGGGGAGGCTAACTATGGCTACACCTTC. It codes for CSSSLGGEANYGYTF.

This sequence joins TRBV30 and TRBJ2-3; TRBD2 might be the D (6 bases). From germline, CDR1 is GTSNPN and CDR2 SVGIG (reference sequence). This CDR3 has 16 residues. V lost 1 base to trimming and J lost 3 bases, with 17 bases between them. CDR3 nucleotide sequence: TGTGCCTGGAGTGGATGGGGAGGAGGTGGGACAGATACGCAGTATTTT. This translates into CAWSGWGGGGTDTQYF.

V is TRBV19 and J is TRBJ2-3; TRBD2 might be the D (6 bases). Germline loops: CDR1 LNHDA, CDR2 SQIVND (reference sequence). The V gene lost 3 bases and the J gene lost 8 bases, with 12 bases spanning the gap. The CDR3 consists of 13 residues. The CDR3 coding sequence is TGTGCCAGTAGTATCGGGGGTGCAGGTACGCAGTATTTT. It is translated as CASSIGGAGTQYF.

This rearrangement joins TRBV9 to TRBJ2-3; no clear D gene. V was clipped by 0 bases and J by 4 bases, with 6 bases between them. The CDR3 consists of 13 residues. CDR1 is SGDLS and CDR2 is YYNGEE in the germline V gene. The CDR3 DNA follows: TGTGCCAGCAGCGTAGCTTTCCCAGATACGCAGTATTTT. This translates into CASSVAFPDTQYF.

This chain joins TRBV7-6 and TRBJ2-7; 8 nucleotides match TRBD1. V dropped 1 base and J dropped 2; count of bases not matched to a gene: 1. There are 14 residues in the CDR3. The V gene's germline CDR1 is SGHVS and CDR2 FNYEAQ. The CDR3 DNA reads as TGTGCCAGCAGCTTAGGGGACAGGACCTACGAGCAGTACTTC. It codes for CASSLGDRTYEQYF.

Of note for this clone: One end of the junction varies from germline; a read error may be responsible. This sequence joins TRBV7-7 and TRBJ2-1; TRBD1 matches at 7 bases. Germline V gene sequence: CDR1 SSHAT, CDR2 FNYEAQ (reference sequence). The CDR3 extends over 13 amino acids. The CDR3 DNA sequence: TGTGCTAGCAGCCTGGGACAGAACAATGAGCAGTTCTTC. The encoded protein is CASSLGQNNEQFF.

The chain uses TRBV19 and TRBJ2-1, with D perhaps TRBD2 (5 bases). Germline V gene data show CDR1 as LNHDA and CDR2 as SQIVND (reference sequence). The CDR3 is made up of 15 amino acids. V was clipped by 3 bases and J by 8 bases, with 17 bases between them. CDR3: CASSIIGSASDEQFF. CDR3 DNA: TGTGCCAGTAGTATCATAGGGAGTGCGAGCGATGAGCAGTTCTTC. Complete variable domain (other parts from reference TRBV19 and TRBJ2-1): DGGITQSPKYLFRKEGQNVTLSCEQNLNHDAMYWYRQDPGQGLRLIYYSQIVNDFQKGDIAEGYSVSREKKESFPLTVTSAQKNPTAFYLCASSIIGSASDEQFFGPGTRLTVL.

V and J are TRBV5-1 and TRBJ1-3, with D possibly being TRBD1 (6 bases). V gave up 4 bases and J gave up 1 base, with 15 bases separating them. From germline, CDR1 is SGHRS and CDR2 YFSETQ. This CDR3 region has 16 residues. This chain's CDR3 is CASSTSGDGSGNTIYF. In DNA, the CDR3 is TGCGCCAGCAGCACATCAGGGGACGGGTCTGGAAACACCATATATTTT.

The V and J genes are TRBV29-1 and TRBJ2-5; the match to TRBD1 covers 10 bases. Near its end, the DNA agrees better with TRBJ2-7, so the J call may be wrong. CDR1 and CDR2 (germline): SQVTM, ANQGSEA. This CDR3 has 20 residues. The CDR3, as DNA: TGCAGCGTTTTAGCCACGGGGGGGACAGGGGCCGCCACAAGCTCCTACGAGCAGTACTTC. Protein sequence: CSVLATGGTGAATSSYEQYF.

V and J are TRBV18 and TRBJ2-1; 11 bases agree with TRBD2. CDR1 KGHSH and CDR2 LQKENI come from the germline V gene. Germline trimming cut 3 bases from V and 1 base from J; bases unmatched to any gene: 2. The CDR3 spans 16 residues. This CDR3 is CASSPWTSGSYNEQFF. For the CDR3, the DNA is TGTGCCAGCTCACCCTGGACTAGCGGGTCCTACAATGAGCAGTTCTTC. Variable domain in full (rest from reference TRBV18 and TRBJ2-1): NAGVMQNPRHLVRRRGQEARLRCSPMKGHSHVYWYRQLPEEGLKFMVYLQKENIIDESGMPKERFSAEFPKEGPSILRIQQVVRGDSAAYFCASSPWTSGSYNEQFFGPGTRLTVL.

This chain links TRBV15 with TRBJ2-1, with TRBD2 matching over 8 bases. CDR3 length equals 15 residues. The germline gives CDR1 LNHNV, CDR2 YYDKDF (reference sequence). V lost 2 bases and J lost 9; bases outside the gene matches: 9. CDR3 region: CATSRLRGGSGEQFF. The CDR3 bases are TGTGCCACCAGCAGACTTCGGGGGGGGTCGGGTGAGCAGTTCTTC.

The rearrangement joins TRBV9 to TRBJ2-7, with TRBD2 matching over 8 bases. Trimming cost V 4 bases and J 2 bases; bases outside gene matches: 8. Per the germline V gene, CDR1 is SGDLS and CDR2 is YYNGEE. The CDR3 contains 15 residues. CDR3 loop: CASSPGSGGAYEQYF. The CDR3 bases are TGTGCCAGCAGCCCCGGCAGCGGGGGTGCCTACGAGCAGTACTTC. Complete variable domain (other parts from reference TRBV9 and TRBJ2-7): DSGVTQTPKHLITATGQRVTLRCSPRSGDLSVYWYQQSLDQGLQFLIQYYNGEERAKGNILERFSAQQFPDLHSELNLSSLELGDSALYFCASSPGSGGAYEQYFGPGTRLTVT.

V and J are TRBV30 and TRBJ1-2; D perhaps matches TRBD1 (5 bases). The V end lost 1 base, the J end lost 7 bases, and 10 bases lay between the germline ends. This CDR3 region has 12 residues. Germline CDR1 GTSNPN, CDR2 SVGIG (reference sequence). The CDR3 sequence is CAWSGGGAGYTF. CDR3 nucleotide sequence: TGTGCCTGGAGTGGGGGAGGGGCTGGCTACACCTTC.

This clone was observed a few times. The J gene is TRBJ2-5, the V gene TRBV25-1, with TRBD2 matching over 9 bases. The CDR3 is 13 residues long. V lost 6 bases and J lost 1; bases outside the gene matches: 0. The germline gives CDR1 MGHDK, CDR2 SYGVNS. The CDR3 protein is CASRTSGQETQYF. The CDR3, as DNA: TGTGCCAGCAGGACTAGCGGCCAAGAGACCCAGTACTTC.

The chain employs TRBV2 and TRBJ2-2; TRBD2 aligns across 10 bases. This CDR3 has 15 residues. Germline assignment: CDR1 SNHLY and CDR2 FYNNEI. The V segment lost 7 bases and the J segment 0 bases; nucleotides outside the gene matches: 2. The CDR3 region has the DNA TGTGCCAGCATCGGACTAGCGGCGAACACCGGGGAGCTGTTTTTT. Amino acid sequence: CASIGLAANTGELFF.

The CDR3 DNA follows: TGTGCCAGCAGCTTAGCTCGGTACGTCGAGCAGTACTTC. As protein: CASSLARYVEQYF. The chain carries TRBV11-2 and TRBJ2-7; the D is unclear. Per the germline V gene, CDR1 is SGHAT and CDR2 is FQNNGV. The CDR3 runs 13 residues. V was cut by 1 base and J by 6 bases, with 10 bases left in between.

The genes are TRBV6-5 and TRBJ1-1; D gene uncertain. Germline CDR1 reads MNHEY; CDR2 reads SVGAGI. V lost 7 bases and J lost 4, with 13 bases in between. CDR3 length: 13 residues. This CDR3 is CASKRIMVTEAFF. The CDR3 DNA is TGTGCCAGCAAGAGAATAATGGTCACTGAAGCTTTCTTT.

The chain is built from TRBV6-6 and TRBJ2-7; TRBD1 agrees at 8 bases. Per the germline V gene, CDR1 is MNHNY and CDR2 is SVGAGI (reference sequence). V shed 8 bases, J shed 3 bases, and the junction held 6 bases outside the gene matches. CDR3 length: 13 amino acids. The CDR3: CASYRGLNYEQYF. The CDR3, as DNA: TGTGCCAGCTACAGGGGGTTAAACTACGAGCAGTACTTC.

CDR3 DNA: TGTGCCAGCAGTGGGACAGGGGTCCTCAATCAGCCCCAGCATTTT. Its translation: CASSGTGVLNQPQHF. The chain is built from TRBV27 and TRBJ1-5, with 10 positions matching TRBD1. The length of the CDR3 is 15 residues. Germline values: CDR1 MNHEY, CDR2 SMNVEV (reference sequence). Trimming took 5 bases from V and 3 from J; bases not matched to a gene: 4.

The chain uses TRBV15 and TRBJ2-7; possible D gene TRBD2, 5 bases. The CDR3 covers 19 residues. V lost 0 bases, J lost 3 bases, and 24 bases lay in between. CDR1 LNHNV and CDR2 YYDKDF come from the germline V gene (reference sequence). CDR3: CATSRDNPALGKRSYEQYF. The CDR3 DNA follows: TGTGCCACCAGCAGAGATAACCCCGCTCTGGGTAAGCGGAGCTACGAGCAGTACTTC.

This clone was observed once. This chain joins TRBV28 and TRBJ2-7; weak D call: TRBD2 (5 bases). Germline CDR1 MDHEN, CDR2 SYDVKM. V was trimmed by 6 bases and J by 2 bases, leaving 11 bases between them. This CDR3 has 13 residues. The CDR3 nucleotides read TGTGCCAGCAGCGTCCCCGGGGCCTACGAGCAGTACTTC. This gives the protein CASSVPGAYEQYF. Full variable domain (outside the CDR3, taken from reference TRBV28 and TRBJ2-7): DVKVTQSSRYLVKRTGEKVFLECVQDMDHENMFWYRQDPGLGLRLIYFSYDVKMKEKGDIPEGYSVSREKKERFSLILESASTNQTSMYLCASSVPGAYEQYFGPGTRLTVT.

This clone was detected a few times. J is TRBJ2-3 and V is TRBV19, with a tentative D call TRBD1 (6 bases). Germline V CDR1 and CDR2: LNHDA, SQIVND (reference sequence). The CDR3 consists of 14 residues. V lost 10 bases, J lost 4 bases, and 18 bases lay in between. This CDR3 is CATQGSVESDTQYF. The CDR3 DNA sequence: TGTGCCACTCAGGGGTCAGTTGAGTCAGATACGCAGTATTTT.